The present entry profiles one T cell receptor beta chain with its context. Antigen specificity is unknown. The sample belongs to a study of Graves' ophthalmopathy and Graves' hyperthyroidism. Study in general: Stable hyperthyroidism was defined by absence of ophthalmopathy within 18 months of follow-up. Findings and limits, study-wide: Ophthalmopathy could be told apart from stable hyperthyroidism by a 13-signature model (roughly 90% sensitivity, about 81% specificity). Also, most clonotypes expanded in the thyroid above 0.001 frequency appeared in blood.

V lost 3 bases and J 8 bases, leaving 13 bases between the germline ends. This CDR3 has 13 amino acids. Germline V gene data show CDR1 as SGDLS and CDR2 as YYNGEE. The sequenced template was RNA, covering the TCR beta CDR3 region. RT-PCR in the first round used HTBI primers; a second-round multiplex PCR followed. TCRdb re-called the multiplex PCR reads with MiXCR, one entry per CDR3 protein. The sample has approximately 540,000 distinct CDR3 sequences, roughly 39% seen once; the top ten hold less than 4.5%. The chain employs TRBV9 and TRBJ2-3, with D maybe TRBD2 (6 bases). The source of this sequence is an adult man with Graves' hyperthyroidism. Material for sequencing was peripheral blood or thyroid tissue (not recorded which). The DNA of the CDR3 is TGTGCCAGCAGCGATCAGACTAGTGGTACGCAGTATTTT. Translating gives CASSDQTSGTQYF.